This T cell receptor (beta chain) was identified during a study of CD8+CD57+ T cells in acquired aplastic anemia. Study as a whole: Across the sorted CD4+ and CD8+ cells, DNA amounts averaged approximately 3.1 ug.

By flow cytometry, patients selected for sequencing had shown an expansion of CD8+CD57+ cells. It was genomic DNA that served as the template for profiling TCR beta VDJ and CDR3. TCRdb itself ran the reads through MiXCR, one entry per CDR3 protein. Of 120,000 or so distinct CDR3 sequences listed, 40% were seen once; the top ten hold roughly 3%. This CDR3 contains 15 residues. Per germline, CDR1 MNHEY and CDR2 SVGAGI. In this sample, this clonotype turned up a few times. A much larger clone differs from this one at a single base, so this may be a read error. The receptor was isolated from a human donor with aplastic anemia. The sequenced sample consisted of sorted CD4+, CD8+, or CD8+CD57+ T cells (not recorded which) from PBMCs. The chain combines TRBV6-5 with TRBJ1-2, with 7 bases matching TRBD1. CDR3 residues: CASSSLGQNNCGYTF. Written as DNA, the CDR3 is TGTGCCAGCAGTTCCCTGGGACAGAATAACTGTGGCTACACCTTC.